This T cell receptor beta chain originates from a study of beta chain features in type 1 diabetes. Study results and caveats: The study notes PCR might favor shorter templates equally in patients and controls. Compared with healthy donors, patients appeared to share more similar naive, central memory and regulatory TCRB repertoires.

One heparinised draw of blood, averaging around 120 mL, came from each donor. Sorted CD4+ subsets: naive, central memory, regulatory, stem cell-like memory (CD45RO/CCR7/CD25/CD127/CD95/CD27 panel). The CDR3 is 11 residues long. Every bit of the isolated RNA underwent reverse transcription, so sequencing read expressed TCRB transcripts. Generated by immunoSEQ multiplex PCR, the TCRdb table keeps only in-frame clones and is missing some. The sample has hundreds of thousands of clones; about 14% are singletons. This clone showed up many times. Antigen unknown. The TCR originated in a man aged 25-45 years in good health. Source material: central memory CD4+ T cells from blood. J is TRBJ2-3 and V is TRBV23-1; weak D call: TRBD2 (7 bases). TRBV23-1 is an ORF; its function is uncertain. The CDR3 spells CRGARTDTQYF. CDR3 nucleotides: TGCCGGGGGGCTCGGACAGATACGCAGTATTTT.